These T cell receptor beta chains were read from a single sample in a study of CD8+CD57+ T cells in acquired aplastic anemia. TCRdb processed the reads anew with MiXCR; each CDR3 protein has one entry. The profile shows some 150,000 distinct CDR3 sequences, about 70% of them singletons. Sequenced material: sorted CD4+, CD8+, or CD8+CD57+ T cells (not recorded which) from PBMCs. Source of these receptors: a human donor with aplastic anemia. Both conserved end residues are part of each CDR3. Each record gives: J gene, CDR3 length, D gene, V gene, clone size, CDR3 DNA, CDR3 protein. D genes are given only for firm matches. A row's size may be missing; if present it is once, few, many or a size class.

j_gene: TRBJ2-5
len: 15
d_gene: NA
v_gene: TRBV29-1
abundance: few
CDR3nt: TGCAGCGTTGAAGGCTCCGGGGCCAGAAGAGAGACCCAGTACTTC
CDR3aa: CSVEGSGARRETQYF

j_gene: TRBJ2-1
len: 18
d_gene: TRBD2
v_gene: TRBV7-2
abundance: NA
CDR3nt: TGTGCCAGCAGCTTAGTCGTTCAGGGCGGGGGGACCTACAATGAGCAGTTCTTC
CDR3aa: CASSLVVQGGGTYNEQFF

j_gene: TRBJ1-5
len: 14
d_gene: TRBD1
v_gene: TRBV24-1
abundance: NA
CDR3nt: TGTGCCACCAGTGCAGGCGGCAGGGGGCAGCCCCAGCATTTT
CDR3aa: CATSAGGRGQPQHF

j_gene: TRBJ2-7
len: 14
d_gene: NA
v_gene: TRBV7-2
abundance: few
CDR3nt: TGTGCCAGCTGGGCCCGCCTCGACGAGTACGAGCAGTACTTC
CDR3aa: CASWARLDEYEQYF

j_gene: TRBJ2-7
len: 13
d_gene: NA
v_gene: TRBV5-1
abundance: NA
CDR3nt: TGCGCCAGCAATCAGGGGCAGAACTACGAGCAGTACTTC
CDR3aa: CASNQGQNYEQYF

j_gene: TRBJ1-1
len: 16
d_gene: NA
v_gene: TRBV7-9
abundance: NA
CDR3nt: TGTGCCAGCAGCCTACAGGTAAGGGGGTTGAACACTGAAGCTTTCTTT
CDR3aa: CASSLQVRGLNTEAFF

j_gene: TRBJ1-5
len: 14
d_gene: NA
v_gene: TRBV20-1
abundance: NA
CDR3nt: TGCAGTGCTATGACCCCCGGAGGCAATCAGCCCCAGCATTTT
CDR3aa: CSAMTPGGNQPQHF

j_gene: TRBJ1-2
len: 15
d_gene: TRBD1
v_gene: TRBV7-3
abundance: NA
CDR3nt: TGTGCCAGCAGCTCTACAGGGGATCCTTACTATGGCTACACCTTC
CDR3aa: CASSSTGDPYYGYTF

j_gene: TRBJ1-1
len: 15
d_gene: NA
v_gene: TRBV16
abundance: NA
CDR3nt: TGTGCCAGCAGCCAACGTGGGTCGGGGAACACTGAAGCTTTCTTT
CDR3aa: CASSQRGSGNTEAFF

j_gene: TRBJ2-1
len: 15
d_gene: NA
v_gene: TRBV2
abundance: NA
CDR3nt: TGTGCCAATCGACACCTCGGGACGACGGGCGATGAGCAGTTCTTC
CDR3aa: CANRHLGTTGDEQFF

j_gene: TRBJ1-1
len: 14
d_gene: NA
v_gene: TRBV7-9
abundance: NA
CDR3nt: TGTGCCAGCAGCTTGGATGGTGTGGGGACTGAAGCTTTCTTT
CDR3aa: CASSLDGVGTEAFF

j_gene: TRBJ2-1
len: 16
d_gene: TRBD1
v_gene: TRBV29-1
abundance: NA
CDR3nt: TGCAGCGTAGAAGGGTGGGACAGGGGCGGATACAATGAGCAGTTCTTC
CDR3aa: CSVEGWDRGGYNEQFF

j_gene: TRBJ1-2
len: 17
d_gene: NA
v_gene: TRBV12-3/TRBV12-4
abundance: NA
CDR3nt: TGTGCCAGCAGTTCAAAACATATGACAGGATCCGCTATAAGCTACACCTTC
CDR3aa: CASSSKHMTGSAISYTF

j_gene: TRBJ1-5
len: 18
d_gene: NA
v_gene: TRBV2
abundance: NA
CDR3nt: TGTGCCAGCAGCCAAGGGCCCCTCCCATACGATAGCAATCAGCCCCAGCATTTT
CDR3aa: CASSQGPLPYDSNQPQHF

j_gene: TRBJ2-5
len: 18
d_gene: NA
v_gene: TRBV24-1
abundance: many
CDR3nt: TGTGCCACCAGTGCCCTCTCCGGGCCCTGGGGATACCAAGAGACCCAGTACTTC
CDR3aa: CATSALSGPWGYQETQYF

j_gene: TRBJ2-1
len: 13
d_gene: TRBD1
v_gene: TRBV7-4
abundance: NA
CDR3nt: TGTGCCAGCAGCTTCCGACAGGGCTATGAGCAGTTCTTC
CDR3aa: CASSFRQGYEQFF

j_gene: TRBJ1-1
len: 13
d_gene: NA
v_gene: TRBV29-1
abundance: NA
CDR3nt: TGCAGCGTTGAAGGACACAGGAACACTGAAGCTTTCTTT
CDR3aa: CSVEGHRNTEAFF

j_gene: TRBJ2-3
len: 17
d_gene: TRBD1
v_gene: TRBV10-3
abundance: NA
CDR3nt: TGTGCCATCAGTGGACAGGGAGCCTCCCACTTCACAGATACGCAGTATTTT
CDR3aa: CAISGQGASHFTDTQYF

j_gene: TRBJ2-1
len: 14
d_gene: TRBD2
v_gene: TRBV19
abundance: NA
CDR3nt: TGTGCCAGTAGTCTAGCGGGAGAGTACAATGAGCAGTTCTTC
CDR3aa: CASSLAGEYNEQFF

j_gene: TRBJ2-2
len: 15
d_gene: NA
v_gene: TRBV29-1
abundance: once
CDR3nt: TGCAGCGGCAAGACAGGGACGGGGGACACCGGGGAGCTGTTTTTT
CDR3aa: CSGKTGTGDTGELFF

j_gene: TRBJ2-3
len: 15
d_gene: NA
v_gene: TRBV10-3
abundance: NA
CDR3nt: TGTGCCATCAGTCCGGGTAGGCTCGACACAGATACGCAGTATTTT
CDR3aa: CAISPGRLDTDTQYF

j_gene: TRBJ2-7
len: 14
d_gene: NA
v_gene: TRBV7-9
abundance: NA
CDR3nt: TGTGCCAGCAGCCTCCGGGACGTCTCCTACGAGCAGTACTTC
CDR3aa: CASSLRDVSYEQYF

j_gene: TRBJ2-5
len: 15
d_gene: TRBD1
v_gene: TRBV7-9
abundance: NA
CDR3nt: TGTGCCAGCAGCGAGTGGGGACAGACACAAGAGACCCAGTACTTC
CDR3aa: CASSEWGQTQETQYF

j_gene: TRBJ2-7
len: 12
d_gene: NA
v_gene: TRBV10-1
abundance: NA
CDR3nt: TGCGCCAGCAGTGAAGTCTCCTACGAGCAGTACTTC
CDR3aa: CASSEVSYEQYF

j_gene: TRBJ2-7
len: 13
d_gene: NA
v_gene: TRBV7-2
abundance: few
CDR3nt: TGTGCCAGCACTCCGGACAGTTTGGACGAGCAGTACTTC
CDR3aa: CASTPDSLDEQYF